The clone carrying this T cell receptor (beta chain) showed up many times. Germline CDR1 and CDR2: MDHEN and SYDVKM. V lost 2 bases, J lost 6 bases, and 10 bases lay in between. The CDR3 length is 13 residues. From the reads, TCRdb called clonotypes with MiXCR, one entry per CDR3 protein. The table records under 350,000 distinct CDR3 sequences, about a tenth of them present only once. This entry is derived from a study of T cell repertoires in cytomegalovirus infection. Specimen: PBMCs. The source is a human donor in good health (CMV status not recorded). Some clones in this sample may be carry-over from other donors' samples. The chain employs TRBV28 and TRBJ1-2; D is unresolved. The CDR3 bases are TGTGCCAGCAGTTTACTGGGGTACCATGGCTACACCTTC. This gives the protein CASSLLGYHGYTF.